The 27 T cell receptor beta chains presented below share a single source sample, sequenced in a study of blood T cell repertoires in COVID-19. Measured with immunoSEQ multiplex PCR; TCRdb has only the in-frame clones, and not every one. Of around 250,000 clones listed, around 91% are singletons. Sequencing was carried out using peripheral blood. These receptor sequences come from an older woman with COVID-19, enrolled during active disease.

This rearrangement joins TRBV19 to TRBJ1-2; D may be TRBD1 (6 bases). V shed 3 bases and J shed 4 bases, with 9 bases lying between them. This CDR3 is 13 amino acids long. Germline loops: CDR1 LNHDA, CDR2 SQIVND (reference sequence). The chain's CDR3 is CASSMDSFYGYTF. The CDR3 DNA follows: TGTGCCAGTAGTATGGACAGCTTCTATGGCTACACCTTC.

The chain links TRBV18 to TRBJ2-5, with D uncertain. CDR3 length: 11 amino acids. V dropped 6 bases and J dropped 1 base, with 3 bases sitting between them. Germline CDR1 reads KGHSH; CDR2 reads LQKENI. In DNA, the CDR3 is TGTGCCAGCTCTCTCCAAGAGACCCAGTACTTC. Residues: CASSLQETQYF.

The rearrangement joins TRBV5-6 to TRBJ1-2; perhaps TRBD1 as D (6 bases). Per germline, CDR1 SGHDT and CDR2 YYEEEE. The V end was cut by 0 bases, the J end by 6 bases, with 18 bases between. The CDR3 extends over 16 amino acids. The CDR3 coding sequence is TGTGCCAGCAGCTTGGTGGACAGTGAGAGAATCCATGGCTACACCTTC. Its translation: CASSLVDSERIHGYTF.

The chain combines TRBV5-4 with TRBJ2-2; 7 bases agree with TRBD1. CDR3 size: 14 residues. Germline trimming cut 4 bases from V and 4 bases from J; bases unmatched to any gene: 4. Germline V CDR1 and CDR2: SGHNT, YYREEE (reference sequence). CDR3 residues: CASSITGATGELFF. The CDR3 DNA follows: TGTGCCAGCAGCATAACAGGGGCCACCGGGGAGCTGTTTTTT. The entire variable domain, with the rest obtained from reference TRBV5-4 and TRBJ2-2, is as follows: ETGVTQSPTHLIKTRGQQVTLRCSSQSGHNTVSWYQQALGQGPQFIFQYYREEENGRGNFPPRFSGLQFPNYSSELNVNALELDDSALYLCASSITGATGELFFGEGSRLTVL.

This rearrangement joins TRBV6-5 to TRBJ1-6, with 8 bases fitting TRBD1. J gave up 9 bases and V 0 bases, and 7 bases lay outside the gene matches. This CDR3 has 16 amino acids. Germline V gene data show CDR1 as MNHEY and CDR2 as SVGAGI. CDR3 nucleotides: TGTGCCAGCAGTTACTCGGGACAGGCTCCTGCTTCACCCCTCCACTTT. Protein: CASSYSGQAPASPLHF.

The genes are TRBV10-3 and TRBJ1-6; tentatively, D is TRBD1 (5 bases). The germline V gene encodes CDR1 ENHRY and CDR2 SYGVKD. V dropped 6 bases and J dropped 6 bases, with 21 bases sitting between them. This CDR3 has 17 amino acids. The CDR3 reads CAIRDTLIVGGNSPLHF. CDR3 sequence (DNA): TGTGCCATCAGAGACACCCTAATCGTCGGGGGTAATTCACCCCTCCACTTT.

V usage is TRBV2 and J usage is TRBJ1-5; the D gene is possibly TRBD1 (6 bases). The CDR3 covers 14 residues. The V and J ends lost 7 bases and 2 bases respectively, with 12 bases between them. CDR1 SNHLY and CDR2 FYNNEI come from the germline V gene. Written as DNA, the CDR3 is TGTGCCAGCAACAGGGACGGCGGCAATCAGCCCCAGCATTTT. Its protein is CASNRDGGNQPQHF.

The genes are TRBV4-1 and TRBJ2-7; D is unclear. From germline, CDR1 is MGHRA and CDR2 YSYEKL. V lost 0 bases and J lost 3, with 12 bases in between. This CDR3 spans 15 amino acids. CDR3 protein: CASSQDGKEIYEQYF. CDR3 DNA: TGCGCCAGCAGCCAAGACGGTAAGGAGATCTACGAGCAGTACTTC.

The V and J genes are TRBV9 and TRBJ1-3; 8 nucleotides match TRBD1. CDR1 is SGDLS and CDR2 is YYNGEE in the germline V gene. The CDR3 consists of 15 residues. V gave up 3 bases and J gave up 1 base; unmatched junction bases: 3. CDR3 sequence (DNA): TGTGCCAGCAGCGCGACAGGGGCTTCTGGAAACACCATATATTTT. It yields the protein CASSATGASGNTIYF.

The chain uses TRBV5-5 and TRBJ2-1, with TRBD1 identical over 8 bases. Losses at the gene ends were 5 bases for V and 0 bases for J; bases not matched to a gene: 7. The CDR3 sequence is 16 residues long. Germline V gene lookup returns CDR1 SGHKS and CDR2 YYEKEE (reference sequence). The CDR3 bases are TGTGCCAGCAGGCAGACAGGGGCCAGCTCCTACAATGAGCAGTTCTTC. It is translated as CASRQTGASSYNEQFF.

The V gene is TRBV5-4, the J gene TRBJ1-2; 8 nucleotides match TRBD1. This CDR3 comprises 13 residues. CDR1 and CDR2 (germline): SGHNT, YYREEE (reference sequence). V shed 5 bases and J 4 bases; nucleotides not matched to a gene: 4. The CDR3 region has the DNA TGTGCCAGCAGTCCAGGGGGCGTCTATGGCTACACCTTC. Residues: CASSPGGVYGYTF.

The sample holds a few counts of this clone. The genes are TRBV6-2 or TRBV6-3 and TRBJ1-2, with a possible D match to TRBD1 (6 bases). Trimming took 2 bases from V and 2 from J, leaving 15 bases between them. The CDR3 length is 16 residues. Germline lookup yields CDR1 MNHEY and CDR2 SVGEGT. In DNA form, the CDR3 reads TGTGCCAGCAGTTACCCCCATAAGGACAGAAACTATGGCTACACCTTC. Translating gives CASSYPHKDRNYGYTF.

This rearrangement joins TRBV28 to TRBJ2-6; no clear D gene. The CDR3 length is 12 residues. Germline V gene sequence: CDR1 MDHEN, CDR2 SYDVKM. V was cut by 11 bases and J by 3 bases, with 8 bases left in between. This chain's CDR3 is CAPENGANVLTF. Here the CDR3 DNA reads TGTGCCCCCGAGAATGGGGCCAACGTCCTGACTTTC.

This clone was recorded only once. CDR3 in amino acids: CASSWDSGLEFGYTF. In DNA form, the CDR3 reads TGTGCCAGCAGCTGGGACAGTGGGCTTGAGTTTGGCTACACCTTC. The rearrangement joins TRBV5-4 to TRBJ1-2; 7 bases match TRBD1. This CDR3 region has 15 residues. Germline assignment: CDR1 SGHNT and CDR2 YYREEE (reference sequence). Trimming removed 3 bases from V and 7 bases from J; junction bases left unmatched: 12.

The chain has TRBV7-8 and TRBJ1-3; 7 bases are shared with TRBD1. The CDR3 loop spans 14 amino acids. Germline trimming cut 4 bases from V and 6 bases from J; bases unmatched to any gene: 6. Germline values: CDR1 SGHVS, CDR2 FQNEAQ. CDR3 protein: CASSSDRVVNTIYF. Written as DNA, the CDR3 is TGTGCCAGCAGCTCAGACAGGGTAGTAAACACCATATATTTT.

About this clone itself: This sample also contains other DNA sequences that code for the same CDR3. The chain combines TRBV5-1 with TRBJ2-1, with 8 positions matching TRBD1. This CDR3 has 15 amino acids. V lost 2 bases to trimming and J lost 0 bases; unmatched junction nucleotides: 1. The germline V gene has CDR1 SGHRS and CDR2 YFSETQ. Here the CDR3 reads CASSLTGGSYNEQFF. The CDR3 DNA reads TGCGCCAGCAGCTTAACAGGGGGCTCCTACAATGAGCAGTTCTTC.

This chain links TRBV3-1 (or the pseudogene TRBV3-2) with TRBJ2-2; D is unresolved. Trimming pared 2 bases from V and 2 bases from J, leaving 12 bases between. The germline V gene encodes CDR1 LGHDT and CDR2 YNNKEL (reference sequence). This CDR3 is 16 amino acids long. The CDR3 DNA sequence: TGTGCCAGCAGCCAATATCTACAGAGTAACACCGGGGAGCTGTTTTTT. Protein sequence: CASSQYLQSNTGELFF.

The V gene is TRBV7-9, the J gene TRBJ2-7, with D unresolved. From germline, CDR1 is SEHNR and CDR2 FQNEAQ (reference sequence). V lost 7 bases to trimming and J lost 2 bases, with 6 bases between them. The CDR3 length is 11 residues. CDR3: CASTVAYEQYF. The DNA for the CDR3 is TGTGCCAGCACAGTAGCCTACGAGCAGTACTTC. The entire variable domain, with the rest obtained from reference TRBV7-9 and TRBJ2-7, is as follows: DTGVSQNPRHKITKRGQNVTFRCDPISEHNRLYWYRQTLGQGPEFLTYFQNEAQLEKSRLLSDRFSAERPKGSFSTLEIQRTEQGDSAMYLCASTVAYEQYFGPGTRLTVT.

This rearrangement joins TRBV11-1 to TRBJ2-5; D may be TRBD2 (6 bases). Germline V gives CDR1 SGHAT, CDR2 FQDESV (reference sequence). This CDR3 is built from 14 residues. The V gene lost 5 bases and the J gene lost 5 bases, with 15 bases spanning the gap. This CDR3 is CASSPGLGPETQYF. DNA for the CDR3: TGTGCCAGCAGCCCGGGACTGGGACCGGAGACCCAGTACTTC.

This chain connects TRBV5-1 to TRBJ2-1; weak D call: TRBD2 (5 bases). Germline lookup yields CDR1 SGHRS and CDR2 YFSETQ. The CDR3 is 15 residues long. Trimming took off 1 base at V and 4 bases at J, with 12 bases between the two ends. The CDR3 region is CASSLRGGFYNEQFF. For the CDR3, the DNA is TGCGCCAGCAGCTTGCGTGGCGGGTTTTACAATGAGCAGTTCTTC.

This clone was counted only a few times. V usage is TRBV27 and J usage is TRBJ1-2; possible D gene TRBD1, 5 bases. Trimming left V 8 bases short and J 4 bases short, with 11 bases between. Germline loops: CDR1 MNHEY, CDR2 SMNVEV (reference sequence). The CDR3 is 12 amino acids. CDR3 amino acids: CASAGPTYGYTF. CDR3 nucleotide sequence: TGTGCCAGCGCGGGACCGACCTATGGCTACACCTTC.

The chain recombines TRBV3-1 (or the pseudogene TRBV3-2) with TRBJ2-2, with 10 bases that match TRBD1. This CDR3 comprises 20 residues. Germline values: CDR1 LGHDT, CDR2 YNNKEL (reference sequence). V was clipped by 3 bases and J by 3 bases; unmatched bases: 16. DNA for the CDR3: TGTGCCAGCAGCCACCGGGGCCAGGACAGGGGGACTATCGACACCGGGGAGCTGTTTTTT. Protein sequence: CASSHRGQDRGTIDTGELFF.

The rearrangement links TRBV5-1 to TRBJ1-1; D not resolved. Trimming stripped 5 bases from V and 1 base from J, with 12 bases between. Germline values: CDR1 SGHRS, CDR2 YFSETQ. The CDR3 consists of 14 residues. The chain's CDR3 is CASRSGTTNTEAFF. CDR3 nucleotide sequence: TGCGCCAGCAGGTCAGGAACAACGAACACTGAAGCTTTCTTT.

The chain is built from TRBV23-1 and TRBJ2-3, with TRBD1 identical over 7 bases. TRBV23-1 is annotated as an ORF whose role is uncertain. This CDR3 is 15 amino acids long. Trimming at V came to 3 bases and at J to 2 bases, leaving 5 bases not matched to a gene. CDR3 sequence (DNA): TGCGCCAGCAGTCAGTCGGACAGGAACACAGATACGCAGTATTTT. Translating it yields CASSQSDRNTDTQYF.

The chain joins TRBV10-3 to TRBJ1-6, with TRBD1 identical over 7 bases. With 6 bases clipped from V and 0 bases from J, the junction kept 5 bases outside the gene matches. Germline-derived CDR1 and CDR2 are ENHRY and SYGVKD. The CDR3 is made up of 16 amino acids. In DNA, the CDR3 is TGTGCCATCAGGACAGGGCCCAGCTCCTATAATTCACCCCTCCACTTT. It yields the protein CAIRTGPSSYNSPLHF.

This chain uses TRBV15 with TRBJ2-1, with D maybe TRBD1 (5 bases). This CDR3 region has 15 residues. Germline V gene lookup returns CDR1 LNHNV and CDR2 YYDKDF (reference sequence). The V end lost 5 bases, the J end lost 12 bases, and 23 bases lay between the germline ends. DNA of the CDR3: TGTGCCACCAGCGGTCCTGACAGTCTCAGAGAAAGGCAGTTCTTC. It specifies CATSGPDSLRERQFF.

V is TRBV15 and J is TRBJ2-7; 9 positions agree with TRBD1. V lost 3 bases and J lost 12; bases outside the gene matches: 12. The germline CDR1 and CDR2 sequences are LNHNV and YYDKDF (reference sequence). The CDR3 consists of 14 residues. The CDR3 protein is CATSSRQGGVVRYF. In nucleotides, the CDR3 is TGTGCCACCAGCAGTAGACAGGGGGGAGTGGTTAGGTACTTC.